The clone carrying this T cell receptor beta chain was found a few times. Its target is not known. The data originate from a study of neurological immune-mediated disorders. Broader study findings: There were no CDR3 amino acid sequences shared by expanded clones across subjects, a result suggesting private repertoires in all groups.

The cDNA came from 5'RACE, which used 10-nucleotide random UMIs. In TCRdb, the 5' RACE reads were re-called with MiXCR into one record per CDR3 protein. The sample records more than 75,000 distinct CDR3 sequences, 4.5% to 6.5% being singletons. Trimming took off 5 bases at V and 3 bases at J, with 16 bases between the two ends. Germline CDR1 reads SGHVS; CDR2 reads FQNEAQ. The CDR3 extends over 16 amino acids. The chain has TRBV7-8 and TRBJ2-2, with D perhaps given as TRBD1 or TRBD2 (5 bases each). The TCR sequence derives from a woman in her thirties with multiple sclerosis. The sample was PBMCs. CDR3 sequence reads: CASSRFSGTDTGELFF. In nucleotides, the CDR3 is TGTGCCAGCAGCCGATTCTCCGGGACCGACACCGGGGAGCTGTTTTTT. The variable domain in full, with the rest retrieved from reference TRBV7-8 and TRBJ2-2, is GAGVSQSPRYKVAKRGQDVALRCDPISGHVSLFWYQQALGQGPEFLTYFQNEAQLDKSGLPSDRFFAERPEGSVSTLKIQRTQQEDSAVYLCASSRFSGTDTGELFFGEGSRLTVL.